Listed below are T cell receptor beta chains from one sample, sequenced in a study of blood T cell repertoires in COVID-19. Repertoires were generated with immunoSEQ multiplex PCR, while TCRdb's copy carries only in-frame clones and drops some. This table has more than 100,000 clones, 84% appearing once. Sequenced material: peripheral blood. Receptor source: a human donor in a cohort sampled during active or convalescent COVID-19. Both conserved end residues are part of each CDR3. The D gene is left open where the match is weak. Part of the rows lack a size; the others show once, few, many or a class for expanded clones.

V gene	D gene	clone size	J gene	CDR3 protein	CDR3 DNA
TRBV30	TRBD1	NA	TRBJ1-1	CAWDRENTEAFF	TGTGCCTGGGACAGGGAGAACACTGAAGCTTTCTTT
TRBV5-5	NA	NA	TRBJ1-6	CASSFRGRSNSPLHF	TGTGCCAGCAGCTTCCGAGGGAGGAGTAATTCACCCCTCCACTTT
TRBV27	NA	once	TRBJ1-6	CASSLVASSPLHF	TGTGCCAGCAGTCTAGTGGCCTCTTCACCCCTCCACTTT
TRBV7-2	TRBD1	once	TRBJ1-2	CASSFTGGGYTF	TGTGCCAGCAGCTTCACAGGGGGCGGCTACACCTTC
TRBV20-1	TRBD1	once	TRBJ1-5	CSASGGQGMNQPQHF	TGCAGTGCTAGTGGGGGACAGGGTATGAATCAGCCCCAGCATTTT
TRBV7-4	NA	NA	TRBJ1-4	CASSRRKGGNEKLFF	TGTGCCAGCAGCCGCAGAAAGGGAGGGAATGAAAAACTGTTTTTT
TRBV12-3/TRBV12-4	NA	NA	TRBJ1-2	CASSFGGDGYTF	TGTGCCAGCAGTTTTGGGGGGGACGGCTACACCTTC
TRBV29-1	NA	NA	TRBJ1-5	CSVYRRGKISNQPQHF	TGCAGCGTCTATAGAAGGGGGAAAATTAGCAATCAGCCCCAGCATTTT
TRBV19	TRBD1	NA	TRBJ1-5	CASTAGTGMSVSNQPQHF	TGTGCCAGTACCGCCGGGACAGGGATGAGTGTCAGCAATCAGCCCCAGCATTTT
TRBV29-1	TRBD1	once	TRBJ1-2	CSVLDRVGFGYTF	TGCAGCGTCCTGGACAGGGTCGGGTTTGGCTACACCTTC
TRBV7-9	TRBD1	few	TRBJ2-7	CASSLGTGQIEQYF	TGTGCCAGCAGCTTAGGGACAGGGCAAATCGAGCAGTACTTC
TRBV19	TRBD1	NA	TRBJ1-6	CASSETGGAYNSPLHF	TGTGCCAGTAGCGAGACAGGGGGCGCCTATAATTCACCCCTCCACTTT
TRBV12-3/TRBV12-4	TRBD1	NA	TRBJ1-1	CASSLWTGEAFF	TGTGCCAGCAGTTTATGGACAGGTGAAGCTTTCTTT
TRBV27	NA	few	TRBJ2-2	CASSLVRESGELFF	TGTGCCAGCAGTTTAGTCAGGGAATCCGGGGAGCTGTTTTTT
TRBV7-9	NA	NA	TRBJ1-1	CASSPWGLNTEAFF	TGTGCCAGCAGCCCCTGGGGCCTGAACACTGAAGCTTTCTTT
TRBV3-1/TRBV3-2	NA	NA	TRBJ2-1	CASSQSGNEQFF	TGTGCCAGCAGCCAATCAGGGAATGAGCAGTTCTTC
TRBV12-3/TRBV12-4	NA	NA	TRBJ1-2	CASSPRRGAENTF	TGTGCCAGCAGTCCTCGGCGGGGGGCAGAGAACACCTTC
TRBV2	NA	NA	TRBJ2-5	CASTPALVQETQYF	TGTGCCAGCACTCCCGCACTAGTTCAAGAGACCCAGTACTTC